This is a list of T cell receptor beta chains from one sample in a study of blood T cells in healthy people across ages. Each CDR3 protein is one row after TCRdb ran MiXCR on the 5' RACE reads. The sample has 1,800,000 or so distinct CDR3 sequences; approximately 39% are singletons. Sample: blood. All receptors derive from a human donor in good health. Each CDR3 is given with its conserved first and last residue. A D gene is named only where the DNA matches it firmly. The listing skips clone size in some rows; elsewhere it reads once, few, many or a size class.

V	D	size	CDR3
TRBV18	TRBD1	NA	CASSPPTAGTENGYTF
TRBV20-1	NA	NA	CSAYLTTNYGYTF
TRBV11-2	TRBD2	once	CASSMSGGMAFF
TRBV29-1	NA	many	CSVIVRAPDTQYF
TRBV5-6	NA	NA	CASNLGAYTEAFF
TRBV4-1	NA	NA	CASSQDRPGGNEKLFF
TRBV13	NA	NA	CASSFLAGEQFF
TRBV27	TRBD1	few	CASSLYRGTNEKLFF
TRBV7-2	TRBD2	NA	CASSEAGGRGYEQYF
TRBV9	NA	many	CASSVEGDSYNEQFF
TRBV4-3	NA	few	CASSQDTANTEAFF
TRBV11-2	TRBD2	once	CASRHGSGGETQYF
TRBV6-1	TRBD1	NA	CASSERGGDNYGYTF
TRBV19	TRBD1	NA	CASSNTGAVYGYTF
TRBV5-6	NA	NA	CASSLVPAGLYEQYF
TRBV27	NA	NA	CASSLSRTVTDTQYF
TRBV5-1	TRBD1	NA	CASSLSWDSGYTF
TRBV6-2/TRBV6-3	TRBD1	few	CASRRDREPSYEQYF
TRBV6-2/TRBV6-3	NA	once	CASLAVHNSPLHF
TRBV5-1	TRBD1	NA	CASSLIGTVGNTEAFF
TRBV19	NA	few	CASRDATGRGFTTEAFF
TRBV6-6	NA	few	CASSYSGAGLNYEQYF
TRBV2	NA	NA	CASSVRGGNQPQHF
TRBV7-2	NA	NA	CASSLSSKLFF
TRBV6-5	NA	few	CASSKDGGYGYTF
TRBV4-1	TRBD2	NA	CASSQDGTGGLTDTQYF
TRBV19	NA	NA	CASSAGTKNIQYF
TRBV27	NA	NA	CASGPRYHSERFF
TRBV20-1	NA	few	CSANPGQGFGSPLHF
TRBV6-6	TRBD1	NA	CASSYAGQGAAETQYF
TRBV6-2/TRBV6-3	TRBD1	NA	CASSYRTGANSPLHF
TRBV28	TRBD1	few	CASSLDRGQSKETQYF
TRBV28	TRBD1	few	CASSYRDRGSYEQYF
TRBV4-3	NA	NA	CASSQESGSLSPLHF
TRBV7-9	TRBD1	few	CASSGGGQGKEQYF
TRBV7-9	TRBD1	few	CASSFKDEETGVLFF
TRBV5-1	NA	NA	CASRLSVPGANVLTF
TRBV7-2	NA	few	CASSLSGGRGHQPQHF
TRBV5-6	TRBD1	NA	CASSWRVGTEIQETQYF
TRBV2	NA	NA	CASSQKYEQYF
TRBV20-1	TRBD2	NA	CSARPGLAGVAYEQYF
TRBV5-1	NA	NA	CASSDWVGEQGEAFF
TRBV15	NA	NA	CATSREDLSNQPQHF
TRBV10-3	NA	NA	CAISESSVSNQPQHF
TRBV9	NA	NA	CASSPGGGSGNEQFF
TRBV6-1	NA	NA	CASSECLDGYYEQYF
TRBV20-1	NA	NA	CSTPGGHYSNQPQHF
TRBV9	TRBD1	NA	CASSPTGGGQGAYEQYF
TRBV7-9	NA	NA	CASSLPGGPYNEQFF
TRBV20-1	TRBD1	NA	CSARDTGTGRSPYEQYF
TRBV2	TRBD1	few	CASSVAGGAGGHEQFF